The 11 T cell receptor beta chains given below trace back to one sample, sequenced in a study of breast tumors, draining lymph nodes, adjacent tissues. TCRdb reprocessed the multiplex PCR reads via MiXCR and lists one record per CDR3 protein. The data contain 90,000 to 120,000 distinct CDR3 sequences, approximately 22% of them singletons. The lymph nodes were axillary draining lymph nodes from breast cancer patients. Sequenced material: axillary lymph node tissue. The receptor set was obtained from a female donor with breast cancer. Some clones in this sample may be carry-over from other donors' samples.

At least ten counts were recorded for this clonotype. This chain joins TRBV3-1 and TRBJ2-7; 9 bases fit TRBD2. The CDR3 length is 14 residues. Germline V CDR1 and CDR2: LGHDT, YNNKEL (reference sequence). The V gene end was trimmed by 4 bases and the J gene end by 3 bases; junction bases not matched to a gene: 4. CDR3 sequence reads: CASSRAGGLYEQYF. DNA for the CDR3: TGTGCCAGCAGCCGCGCGGGGGGGCTCTACGAGCAGTACTTC.

Regarding this clonotype: A much larger clone lies a single base off, so this may be a read error. The chain has TRBV11-1 and TRBJ2-1; D gene ambiguous. This CDR3 has 12 residues. Germline V gene lookup returns CDR1 SGHAT and CDR2 FQDESV (reference sequence). For the CDR3, the DNA is TGTGCCGGCAGCTTAGGATTCTCTGAGCAGTTCTTC. Translation: CAGSLGFSEQFF.

The chain is built from TRBV6-5 and TRBJ2-7; 8 bases agree with TRBD1. The CDR3 sequence is 12 residues long. The germline V gene encodes CDR1 MNHEY and CDR2 SVGAGI. The trim removed 6 bases at V and 6 bases at J, leaving 4 bases unmatched. CDR3 residues: CASRMDRAEQYF. The CDR3, as DNA: TGTGCCAGCAGAATGGACAGGGCCGAGCAGTACTTC.

This clonotype was detected ten times or more. The V call is TRBV4-1, the J call TRBJ2-3, with D possibly TRBD2 on 6 matching bases. Trimming removed 0 bases at V and 5 bases at J, with 18 bases between. The germline gives CDR1 MGHRA, CDR2 YSYEKL. The CDR3 extends over 17 amino acids. CDR3: CASSQDGGVTRGDTQYF. CDR3 sequence (DNA): TGCGCCAGCAGCCAAGATGGCGGGGTGACTAGGGGAGATACGCAGTATTTT.

This clonotype was seen once. The rearrangement uses TRBV2 and TRBJ1-2; TRBD1 matches at 7 bases. V gave up 2 bases and J gave up 7 bases; unmatched junction bases: 7. Germline CDR1 is SNHLY and CDR2 is FYNNEI. The CDR3 runs to 14 residues. The chain's CDR3 is CASSEREGAIGYTF. As DNA, the CDR3 is TGTGCCAGCAGTGAACGGGAGGGGGCCATTGGCTACACCTTC.

Only a few counts were recorded for this clonotype. A single base separates this from a much larger clone, so it may be a read error. This chain joins TRBV19 and TRBJ2-2; TRBD1 aligns across 7 bases. CDR3 length equals 16 residues. Germline CDR1 is LNHDA and CDR2 is SQIVND (reference sequence). CDR3 amino acids: CASSRTGDEVTGELLF. The DNA of the CDR3 is TGTGCCAGTAGCCGAACAGGGGATGAGGTGACCGGGGAGCTGCTTTTT.

This clonotype was detected many times. V usage is TRBV6-2 or TRBV6-3 and J usage is TRBJ2-7, with D hard to call. The CDR3 runs 13 residues. Trimming stripped 2 bases from V and 0 bases from J, with 5 bases between. Germline V lookup: CDR1 MNHEY, CDR2 SVGEGT. Here the CDR3 reads CASSYELSYEQYF. The DNA for the CDR3 is TGTGCCAGCAGTTACGAGCTCTCCTACGAGCAGTACTTC.

The rearrangement uses TRBV20-1 and TRBJ1-2; 10 nucleotides agree with TRBD1. The CDR3 extends over 15 amino acids. Trimming cost V 0 bases and J 5 bases; bases outside gene matches: 6. CDR1 is DFQATT and CDR2 is SNEGSKA in the germline V gene (reference sequence). CDR3 loop: CSARDLDRGQYGYTF. In DNA, the CDR3 is TGCAGTGCTAGAGATCTCGACAGGGGGCAGTATGGCTACACCTTC.

This clonotype has a count of ten or more. The rearrangement links TRBV25-1 to TRBJ2-7, with no clear D. V was cut by 7 bases and J by 2 bases, with 9 bases left in between. This CDR3 contains 12 residues. From germline, CDR1 is MGHDK and CDR2 SYGVNS. Here the CDR3 reads CASKGPAYEQYF. The CDR3 region has the DNA TGTGCCAGCAAAGGGCCCGCCTACGAGCAGTACTTC.

This clonotype was picked up many times. The rearrangement uses TRBV2 and TRBJ2-1; the match to TRBD2 covers 14 bases. The germline V gene has CDR1 SNHLY and CDR2 FYNNEI. V gave up 7 bases and J gave up 9 bases; unmatched junction bases: 11. There are 16 residues in the CDR3. The CDR3 reads CASTAWGLAGEFEQFF. CDR3 coding DNA: TGTGCCAGCACGGCGTGGGGACTAGCGGGAGAATTTGAGCAGTTCTTC.

V usage is TRBV20-1 and J usage is TRBJ2-7; 11 bases align to TRBD2. The germline CDR1 and CDR2 sequences are DFQATT and SNEGSKA (reference sequence). J gave up 8 bases and V 6 bases, and 12 bases lay outside the gene matches. The CDR3 totals 14 residues. Here the CDR3 reads CSATGTSGVIQQYF. The CDR3 DNA reads TGCAGTGCAACCGGGACTAGCGGAGTCATACAGCAGTACTTC.